A selection of T cell receptor beta chains follows, all from one sample in a study of blood T cell repertoires in COVID-19. Produced via immunoSEQ multiplex PCR; TCRdb's table is partial and in-frame only. The sample carries around 150,000 clones, roughly 90% recorded once. Sequenced: peripheral blood. The source of these receptors is a man aged 55-75 years with acute or convalescent COVID-19. CDR3s include the opening cysteine and the closing phenylalanine or tryptophan. D genes are given only for firm matches. Some rows have no size entry. The others give once, few or many, or a class for an expanded clone.

D: TRBD2; J: TRBJ2-3; V: TRBV2; size: -; CDR3: CASRVLPGGRLGDTQYF; DNA: TGTGCCAGCAGGGTACTCCCGGGGGGGCGATTGGGAGATACGCAGTATTTT
D: -; J: TRBJ2-6; V: TRBV9; size: -; CDR3: CASSPLGGSGANVLTF; DNA: TGTGCCAGCAGCCCCCTTGGCGGTTCTGGGGCCAACGTCCTGACTTTC
D: TRBD1; J: TRBJ1-1; V: TRBV2; size: -; CDR3: CASSRQGGRTEAFF; DNA: TGTGCCAGCAGCAGACAGGGGGGGAGGACTGAAGCTTTCTTT
D: -; J: TRBJ1-4; V: TRBV5-5; size: -; CDR3: CASSPERGVGLGLFF; DNA: TGTGCCAGCAGCCCCGAGCGGGGAGTTGGTTTAGGACTGTTTTTT
D: -; J: TRBJ1-1; V: TRBV4-1; size: -; CDR3: CASSQQAPTEAFF; DNA: TGCGCCAGCAGCCAGCAGGCGCCCACTGAAGCTTTCTTT
D: -; J: TRBJ1-5; V: TRBV30; size: -; CDR3: CAWSSGAILWPQHF; DNA: TGTGCCTGGAGTTCTGGGGCCATTCTCTGGCCCCAGCATTTT
D: -; J: TRBJ2-3; V: TRBV6-1; size: -; CDR3: CASSEVGFGQGARYF; DNA: -
D: -; J: TRBJ2-7; V: TRBV6-6; size: -; CDR3: CASSPGVYDEQYF; DNA: TGTGCCAGCAGCCCCGGAGTGTACGACGAGCAGTACTTC
D: -; J: TRBJ1-3; V: TRBV5-1; size: -; CDR3: CASSPRTAPRNTIYF; DNA: TGCGCCAGCAGCCCCCGAACAGCACCGAGAAACACCATATATTTT
D: -; J: TRBJ1-3; V: TRBV7-7; size: -; CDR3: CASSSPQGSSGNTIYF; DNA: TGTGCTAGCAGCTCCCCCCAGGGCAGCTCTGGAAACACCATATATTTT
D: -; J: TRBJ1-2; V: TRBV7-8; size: -; CDR3: CASSLVEGRGAPYGYTF; DNA: TGTGCCAGCAGCTTAGTGGAGGGGCGGGGGGCCCCCTATGGCTACACCTTC
D: TRBD1; J: TRBJ1-1; V: TRBV5-4; size: -; CDR3: CASSPGTDSLLNTEAFF; DNA: TGTGCCAGCAGCCCCGGGACAGACAGCCTCTTGAACACTGAAGCTTTCTTT
D: -; J: TRBJ1-1; V: TRBV12-3/TRBV12-4; size: once; CDR3: CASSLSMNTEAFF; DNA: TGTGCCAGCAGTTTATCTATGAACACTGAAGCTTTCTTT
D: -; J: TRBJ1-1; V: TRBV5-1; size: once; CDR3: CASSLDAAEAFF; DNA: TGCGCCAGCAGCTTGGATGCGGCGGAAGCTTTCTTT
D: TRBD1; J: TRBJ2-1; V: TRBV30; size: -; CDR3: CAWSLRGGQYDEQFF; DNA: TGTGCCTGGAGTCTAAGAGGGGGACAGTATGATGAGCAGTTCTTC
D: -; J: TRBJ1-4; V: TRBV5-1; size: -; CDR3: CASSLGQLVAGEKLFF; DNA: TGCGCCAGCAGCTTGGGACAGCTCGTAGCCGGTGAAAAACTGTTTTTT
D: -; J: TRBJ1-5; V: TRBV7-2; size: -; CDR3: CASSLGQGNQPQHF; DNA: TGTGCCAGCAGCTTAGGGCAGGGCAATCAGCCCCAGCATTTT
D: -; J: TRBJ1-1; V: TRBV18; size: few; CDR3: CASSPRGAGMDTEAFF; DNA: TGTGCCAGCTCACCCCGGGGGGCAGGGATGGACACTGAAGCTTTCTTT
D: -; J: TRBJ2-2; V: TRBV15; size: -; CDR3: CATSRDYSGTGELFF; DNA: TGTGCCACCAGCAGAGATTACTCGGGGACCGGGGAGCTGTTTTTT
D: -; J: TRBJ2-2; V: TRBV7-9; size: -; CDR3: CASSQQGPNTGELFF; DNA: TGTGCCAGCAGCCAACAGGGACCGAACACCGGGGAGCTGTTTTTT
D: TRBD2; J: TRBJ2-1; V: TRBV13; size: -; CDR3: CASSLPAGRDNEQFF; DNA: TGTGCCAGCAGCTTACCAGCGGGGAGAGACAATGAGCAGTTCTTC
D: TRBD2; J: TRBJ2-4; V: TRBV6-1; size: -; CDR3: CASSEGYSGGARAKNIQYF; DNA: TGTGCCAGCAGTGAAGGGTATAGCGGGGGGGCGAGAGCCAAAAACATTCAGTACTTC
D: TRBD1; J: TRBJ1-1; V: TRBV19; size: -; CDR3: CASRATGYTEAFF; DNA: TGTGCCAGTAGGGCGACAGGGTACACTGAAGCTTTCTTT
D: TRBD2; J: TRBJ2-7; V: TRBV11-2; size: -; CDR3: CASSPTFSGGRLYEQYF; DNA: TGTGCCAGCAGCCCCACCTTTAGCGGGGGGCGCCTCTACGAGCAGTACTTC
D: TRBD1; J: TRBJ1-6; V: TRBV27; size: -; CDR3: CASSDGQGNSPLHF; DNA: TGTGCCAGCAGTGATGGACAGGGGAATTCACCCCTCCACTTT
D: TRBD1; J: TRBJ2-1; V: TRBV6-5; size: -; CDR3: CASSPGTGAYNEQFF; DNA: TGTGCCAGCAGCCCCGGGACAGGGGCGTACAATGAGCAGTTCTTC
D: -; J: TRBJ2-1; V: TRBV7-8; size: -; CDR3: CASSLDRLGAGNEQFF; DNA: TGTGCCAGCAGCTTGGATCGGCTAGGAGCCGGCAATGAGCAGTTCTTC
D: -; J: TRBJ2-6; V: TRBV7-9; size: -; CDR3: CASSLGRGGLPGANVLTF; DNA: TGTGCCAGCAGCTTAGGCCGTGGGGGGTTGCCCGGGGCCAACGTCCTGACTTTC
D: -; J: TRBJ1-2; V: TRBV25-1; size: -; CDR3: CASSEQGRYGYTF; DNA: TGTGCCAGCAGTGAACAGGGAAGATATGGCTACACCTTC
D: -; J: TRBJ1-2; V: TRBV20-1; size: -; CDR3: CSASLLGESNGYTF; DNA: TGCAGTGCTAGTTTGCTCGGGGAAAGTAATGGCTACACCTTC
D: TRBD1; J: TRBJ1-6; V: TRBV5-1; size: few; CDR3: CASSLGGTGGSYNSPLHF; DNA: TGCGCCAGCAGCTTGGGCGGGACAGGGGGCTCCTATAATTCACCCCTCCACTTT
D: -; J: TRBJ1-2; V: TRBV21-1; size: -; CDR3: CASSREGRQGYYGYTF; DNA: TGTGCCAGCAGCAGGGAAGGGAGACAGGGCTACTATGGCTACACCTTC
D: TRBD1; J: TRBJ1-1; V: TRBV6-5; size: -; CDR3: CASSYSKGAGRTEAFF; DNA: TGTGCCAGCAGTTACTCGAAGGGGGCGGGGAGGACTGAAGCTTTCTTT
D: TRBD2; J: TRBJ2-7; V: TRBV27; size: -; CDR3: CASRGQRGGRVQYF; DNA: TGTGCCAGCAGAGGCCAGCGGGGGGGTAGGGTGCAGTACTTC
D: -; J: TRBJ1-3; V: TRBV2; size: -; CDR3: CASIPAGSGNTIYF; DNA: TGTGCCAGCATTCCGGCAGGGTCTGGAAACACCATATATTTT
D: TRBD1; J: TRBJ1-2; V: TRBV3-1/TRBV3-2; size: once; CDR3: CASSRRGQGVKDGYTF; DNA: TGTGCCAGCAGCAGACGGGGACAGGGAGTAAAAGACGGCTACACCTTC
D: -; J: TRBJ1-2; V: TRBV30; size: -; CDR3: CAHTGGAVGGYTF; DNA: TGTGCCCACACGGGGGGCGCAGTAGGAGGCTACACCTTC
D: -; J: TRBJ1-6; V: TRBV5-1; size: -; CDR3: CASSLVTDNSPLHF; DNA: TGCGCCAGCAGCTTGGTCACGGATAATTCACCCCTCCACTTT
D: -; J: TRBJ1-5; V: TRBV27; size: -; CDR3: CASSLLDSLGNQPQHF; DNA: TGTGCCAGCAGTCTCCTAGACAGTCTCGGCAATCAGCCCCAGCATTTT
D: TRBD1; J: TRBJ1-5; V: TRBV2; size: -; CDR3: CASSAEEGQYNQPQHF; DNA: TGTGCCAGCAGTGCGGAGGAGGGACAGTACAATCAGCCCCAGCATTTT
D: TRBD2; J: TRBJ2-3; V: TRBV2; size: -; CDR3: CASRTGLAGADTQYF; DNA: TGTGCCAGCCGAACGGGACTAGCGGGGGCAGATACGCAGTATTTT
D: TRBD1; J: TRBJ2-7; V: TRBV7-8; size: -; CDR3: CASSSPRQGGSYEQYF; DNA: TGTGCCAGCAGCTCTCCTAGACAGGGGGGATCCTACGAGCAGTACTTC
D: -; J: TRBJ1-2; V: TRBV25-1; size: once; CDR3: CASRTSNYGYTF; DNA: TGTGCCAGTCGGACTAGTAACTATGGCTACACCTTC
D: TRBD1; J: TRBJ2-3; V: TRBV5-4; size: -; CDR3: CASSLAAGGASADTQYF; DNA: TGTGCCAGCAGCTTGGCGGCAGGGGGCGCATCGGCAGATACGCAGTATTTT
D: TRBD1; J: TRBJ2-5; V: TRBV19; size: -; CDR3: CASSIGDRGYGETQYF; DNA: TGTGCCAGTAGTATAGGCGACAGGGGGTATGGGGAGACCCAGTACTTC
D: -; J: TRBJ1-3; V: TRBV4-3; size: once; CDR3: CASSLEFGNTIYF; DNA: TGCGCCAGCAGCCTGGAGTTTGGAAACACCATATATTTT
D: -; J: TRBJ1-2; V: TRBV7-2; size: -; CDR3: CASSLVPLPDYGYTF; DNA: TGTGCCAGCAGCTTAGTTCCCCTCCCCGACTATGGCTACACCTTC
D: TRBD1; J: TRBJ2-6; V: TRBV10-2; size: -; CDR3: CASRDRGIAGANVLTF; DNA: TGCGCCAGCAGGGACAGGGGGATTGCTGGGGCCAACGTCCTGACTTTC
D: TRBD2; J: TRBJ2-4; V: TRBV11-2; size: -; CDR3: CASSPIAGGIQNIQYF; DNA: TGTGCCAGCAGCCCCATAGCGGGGGGAATCCAAAACATTCAGTACTTC
D: -; J: TRBJ1-2; V: TRBV6-6; size: -; CDR3: CASSTTAKNAGYTF; DNA: TGTGCCAGCAGTACGACAGCGAAGAACGCTGGCTACACCTTC
D: -; J: TRBJ1-2; V: TRBV30; size: -; CDR3: CAWSTWTSNYGYTF; DNA: TGTGCCTGGAGTACCTGGACAAGTAACTATGGCTACACCTTC
D: TRBD1; J: TRBJ2-7; V: TRBV5-1; size: once; CDR3: CASKFSGTGAYEQYF; DNA: TGCGCCAGCAAATTTTCCGGGACAGGGGCCTACGAGCAGTACTTC
D: -; J: TRBJ1-6; V: TRBV25-1; size: -; CDR3: CASSAQLSYNSPLHF; DNA: TGTGCCAGCAGTGCCCAATTGTCCTATAATTCACCCCTCCACTTT
D: TRBD1; J: TRBJ2-7; V: TRBV6-6; size: -; CDR3: CASSLRPGQGASWSYEQYF; DNA: TGTGCCAGCAGCTTACGACCGGGACAGGGGGCGTCATGGTCCTACGAGCAGTACTTC
D: -; J: TRBJ1-5; V: TRBV23-1; size: -; CDR3: CASSQVPQSPPAQHF; DNA: TGCGCCAGCAGTCAGGTACCACAGAGCCCTCCGGCCCAGCATTTT
D: TRBD2; J: TRBJ2-5; V: TRBV7-2; size: -; CDR3: CASSLAGGKGETQYF; DNA: TGTGCCAGCAGCTTAGCGGGGGGGAAAGGAGAGACCCAGTACTTC
D: -; J: TRBJ2-6; V: TRBV7-9; size: -; CDR3: CASSNRAAGANVLTF; DNA: TGTGCCAGCAGCAACAGGGCCGCTGGGGCCAACGTCCTGACTTTC
D: -; J: TRBJ2-3; V: TRBV6-5; size: -; CDR3: CASSYQGLDTQYF; DNA: TGTGCCAGCAGTTATCAGGGGTTAGATACGCAGTATTTT
D: -; J: TRBJ1-2; V: TRBV5-1; size: once; CDR3: CASRNGPNDYTF; DNA: TGCGCCAGCAGGAATGGCCCGAACGACTACACCTTC